This T cell receptor beta chain appears in the sequencing data of a study of cytomegalovirus exposure and HLA in healthy donors. On this clone itself: Its antigen is not known.

Study conclusions and caveats: Later analysis identified a missense DCLRE1C variant that was linked to TCR beta V- and J-gene trimming.

In the PCR, 60 Vbeta and 13 Jbeta primers were used. Generated by immunoSEQ multiplex PCR, the TCRdb table keeps only in-frame clones and is missing some. The table records over 150,000 clones, about 80% of them present only once. Germline CDR1 is ENHRY and CDR2 is SYGVKD. The V gene lost 4 bases and the J gene lost 0 bases, with 13 bases spanning the gap. The CDR3 runs 16 residues. The sequencing sample was made of PBMCs. V usage is TRBV10-3 and J usage is TRBJ2-1; no reliable D call. The source of this sequence is a woman between 45 and 65 years old in good health and CMV-seronegative. This chain's CDR3 is CAISATAPSSYNEQFF. CDR3 coding DNA: TGTGCCATCAGTGCCACAGCCCCGAGCTCCTACAATGAGCAGTTCTTC.